These T cell receptor beta chains were read from a single sample in a study of tumor and adjacent non-tumor tissue in lung cancer. TCRdb passed the multiplex PCR reads through MiXCR, listing each CDR3 protein once. The sample has 75,000 to 95,000 distinct CDR3 sequences; less than 75% are singletons. Sequenced material: lung tumor tissue. The origin of the receptors is a man between 60 and 75 years old with non-small cell lung cancer. Each CDR3 is given with its conserved first and last residue. A D gene is named only where the DNA matches it firmly. Clone size is shown for a subset of rows, as once, few, many or a class of expanded clone.

TRBV6-1	once	TRBJ2-1	TRBD2	CANSEAAGAYDEQFF	TGTGCCAACAGTGAGGCAGCGGGGGCCTACGATGAACAGTTCTTC
TRBV11-1	NA	TRBJ2-6	NA	CASSFRPGIFGANVLTF	TGTGCCAGCAGCTTTCGCCCCGGTATCTTTGGGGCCAACGTCCTGACTTTT
TRBV6-1	many	TRBJ1-1	NA	CASSEGFSQNTEAFF	TGTGCCAGCAGTGAAGGTTTCAGCCAGAACACTGAAGCTTTCTTT
TRBV6-1	NA	TRBJ2-3	NA	CASGEDQIDTQYF	TGTGCCAGCGGTGAGGACCAAATAGATACGCAGTATTTT
TRBV4-1	many	TRBJ1-1	NA	CASSQITGLNTEAFF	TGCGCCAGCAGCCAAATTACTGGGTTGAACACTGAAGCTTTCTTT
TRBV13	NA	TRBJ2-2	NA	CASILDRGMIGELFF	TGTGCCAGCATCTTAGATCGGGGGATGATCGGGGAGCTGTTTTTT
TRBV12-3/TRBV12-4	NA	TRBJ2-3	NA	CSSSPIGGRDTQYF	TGTTCCAGCAGCCCTATCGGGGGCAGAGATACGCAGTATTTT
TRBV20-1	NA	TRBJ1-1	NA	CSARDFTGGLNTEAFF	TGCAGTGCTAGGGATTTTACGGGGGGGTTGAACACTGAAGCTTTCTTT
TRBV29-1	NA	TRBJ2-5	NA	CTVEIHGLGETQYF	TGCACCGTTGAAATACATGGTTTGGGGGAGACCCAGTACTTC
TRBV6-5	NA	TRBJ1-1	NA	CASDLGVEAFF	TGCGCCAGCGACTTAGGGGTTGAAGCTTTCTTT
TRBV11-3	NA	TRBJ2-1	NA	CTSRPGSTNWQFF	TGTACCAGCAGACCGGGGAGCACGAATTGGCAGTTCTTC
TRBV4-1	NA	TRBJ2-5	NA	CASNQGEKETHYF	TGCGCCAGCAACCAGGGTGAGAAGGAGACCCACTACTTC
TRBV12-3/TRBV12-4	many	TRBJ2-5	NA	CASSFRTVGLQETQYF	TGTGCCAGCAGTTTTCGCACAGTGGGGCTTCAAGAGACCCAGTACTTC
TRBV28	NA	TRBJ2-7	NA	CAISLTTVSYEQYF	TGTGCCATCAGTTTAACGACAGTATCCTACGAGCAGTACTTC
TRBV11-2	NA	TRBJ1-4	NA	CANSSGGGTTIEKLFF	TGTGCCAACAGCTCGGGGGGAGGAACAACTATTGAAAAACTTTTTTTT
TRBV5-4	many	TRBJ1-2	NA	CASSLGVSDTF	TGTGCCAGCAGCTTGGGGGTCAGCGACACCTTC
TRBV5-4	NA	TRBJ2-3	TRBD1	CTSNLGQSTDTQYF	TGTACCAGCAACTTGGGACAGAGCACAGATACGCAGTATTTT
TRBV12-3/TRBV12-4	many	TRBJ2-2	TRBD2	CANGGTSGRPTGELFF	TGTGCCAATGGTGGGACTAGCGGGAGACCCACCGGGGAGCTGTTTTTT
TRBV20-1	NA	TRBJ2-7	NA	CSSLPGKVGEQYF	TGCAGTTCGCTACCTGGCAAGGTGGGTGAGCAGTACTTC
TRBV11-2	NA	TRBJ1-2	NA	CASSLLRITGYSF	TGTGCCAGTAGCTTATTGAGAATAACAGGCTACAGCTTC
TRBV20-1	many	TRBJ2-1	NA	CSARGGWGEQFF	TGCAGTGCTAGAGGGGGATGGGGTGAGCAGTTCTTC
TRBV5-6	NA	TRBJ2-7	TRBD1	CTSSRRDRWSYEQYF	TGTACCAGCAGCCGTCGGGACAGGTGGTCATACGAGCAGTACTTC
TRBV4-2	NA	TRBJ2-1	TRBD2	CVSSPGTSGTFSYEQFF	TGTGTCAGCAGCCCCGGGACTAGCGGGACCTTCTCTTACGAGCAGTTCTTC
TRBV20-1	NA	TRBJ2-7	TRBD1	CSARDSGRGTYEQYF	TGCAGTGCTAGAGATAGTGGCAGGGGGACCTACGAGCAGTACTTC
TRBV11-2	NA	TRBJ2-5	TRBD2	CAGSLTPGGGKETQYF	TGTGCCGGCAGCCTAACCCCTGGCGGGGGGAAAGAGACCCAGTACTTC
TRBV5-4	NA	TRBJ2-5	TRBD2	CASRSVLAGRQETQYF	TGTGCCAGCAGGTCGGTGCTAGCGGGACGTCAAGAGACCCAGTACTTC
TRBV29-1	NA	TRBJ2-5	TRBD1	CSVRDRRLKTQHF	TGCAGCGTTCGGGACAGGAGGCTGAAGACCCAGCACTTC
TRBV20-1	many	TRBJ2-1	NA	CSARIWDSYNEQFF	TGCAGTGCTAGGATCTGGGACTCCTACAATGAGCAGTTCTTC
TRBV20-1	NA	TRBJ2-1	NA	CSARGALFYNWQFF	TGCAGTGCGAGGGGGGCTCTGTTTTACAATTGGCAGTTCTTC
TRBV4-1	NA	TRBJ1-4	TRBD1	CASSQDGGAGGQVEKPFF	TGCGCCAGCAGTCAAGATGGGGGGGCAGGGGGACAGGTTGAAAAACCGTTTTTT
TRBV4-3	NA	TRBJ1-1	NA	CTSNQELGVNTEAFF	TGCACCAGCAACCAAGAATTAGGAGTAAACACTGAAGCTTTCTTT
TRBV13	NA	TRBJ2-3	NA	CAISLNGLAGGLRTDTQYF	TGTGCCATCAGCTTAAACGGACTAGCAGGGGGGCTACGCACAGATACGCAGTATTTT
TRBV4-3	many	TRBJ2-7	NA	CASSQVTGVKVEQYF	TGCGCCAGCAGCCAAGTTACGGGAGTAAAAGTCGAGCAGTACTTC
TRBV6-2/TRBV6-3	once	TRBJ2-1	NA	CTSSHWGNEQFF	TGTACCAGCAGTCACTGGGGTAATGAGCAGTTCTTC
TRBV11-1	NA	TRBJ2-5	TRBD1	CTSSSGQGQEVQYF	TGTACCAGCAGCTCCGGACAGGGCCAAGAGGTCCAGTACTTC
TRBV4-1	once	TRBJ2-1	TRBD2	CTNSLYFSGRGKQFF	TGCACCAACAGCCTCTATTTTAGCGGGAGAGGTAAGCAGTTCTTC
TRBV11-2	medium-sized	TRBJ1-4	NA	CASSSGGGTTNEKLFF	TGTGCCAGCAGCTCGGGGGGAGGAACAACTAATGAAAAACTGTTTTTT
TRBV7-9	NA	TRBJ2-2	NA	CANLFPTDTGELFF	TGTGCCAACCTTTTTCCGACAGACACCGGGGAGCTGTTTTTT
TRBV6-1	NA	TRBJ1-5	NA	CASRGRQVNQPQHF	TGTGCCAGCAGGGGACGACAGGTCAATCAGCCCCAGCATTTT
TRBV7-9	NA	TRBJ1-2	NA	CVSTPLGGSNGYTF	TGTGTCAGCACCCCCCTGGGGGGCTCTAATGGCTACACCTTC
TRBV4-2	NA	TRBJ2-1	TRBD2	CASGRGVNEPFF	TGTGCCAGCGGTCGGGGGGTAAATGAGCCGTTCTTC
TRBV6-5	NA	TRBJ1-1	NA	CASSYTHRRADTEAFF	TGCGCCAGCAGTTACACCCACAGGCGGGCAGACACTGAAGCTTTCTTT
TRBV7-9	many	TRBJ2-3	NA	CASSFSTDTQYF	TGTGCCAGCAGCTTCAGCACAGATACGCAGTATTTT
TRBV12-3/TRBV12-4	NA	TRBJ2-6	NA	CASSLGTSVSVANVMTF	TGTGCCAGCAGTCTTGGGACTTCTGTCTCTGTGGCCAACGTCATGACTTTC
TRBV28	many	TRBJ1-3	NA	CASSLFTTGLSGNTIYF	TGTGCCAGCAGTCTATTCACGACGGGACTCTCTGGAAACACCATATATTTT
TRBV4-2	NA	TRBJ2-7	NA	CVSSQDSRGPDRRFEQYF	TGTGTCAGCAGCCAAGATTCGCGGGGGCCTGACAGAAGGTTCGAGCAGTACTTC
TRBV28	NA	TRBJ2-1	TRBD2	CASIMQASGEQFF	TGTGCCAGCATCATGCAGGCTAGCGGTGAGCAGTTCTTC
TRBV20-1	NA	TRBJ1-3	TRBD1	CSAKQGASSGNTIYF	TGCAGTGCAAAACAGGGGGCCTCCTCTGGAAACACCATATATTTT
TRBV11-1	NA	TRBJ2-2	NA	CARSFDMTWELFF	TGTGCCAGGAGCTTTGATATGACCTGGGAGCTGTTTTTT
TRBV6-5	NA	TRBJ1-5	NA	CVSSYSFQNQLQHF	TGTGTCAGCAGTTACTCATTCCAAAATCAGCTCCAGCATTTT
TRBV29-1	many	TRBJ2-5	TRBD1	CSVSTGGQETQYF	TGCAGCGTATCGACAGGGGGTCAAGAGACCCAGTACTTC
TRBV20-1	medium-sized	TRBJ2-1	TRBD2	CSIWTSGGAAQFF	TGCAGTATTTGGACTAGCGGGGGGGCCGCGCAGTTCTTC
TRBV4-2	NA	TRBJ2-3	NA	CASSRGGVTNTQYF	TGTGCCAGTTCGAGAGGGGGTGTGACAAATACGCAGTATTTT
TRBV12-3/TRBV12-4	NA	TRBJ2-3	NA	CACRMDTDTQYF	TGTGCCTGCAGGATGGACACAGATACGCAGTATTTT
TRBV4-1	once	TRBJ2-4	NA	CASSQLGWEDIQYF	TGCGCCAGTAGCCAACTGGGGTGGGAAGACATTCAGTACTTC
TRBV29-1	NA	TRBJ1-3	NA	CSVAMTVNSGNTIYF	TGCAGCGTTGCGATGACAGTAAACTCTGGAAACACCATATATTTT
TRBV6-5	many	TRBJ2-7	TRBD2	CASSYNAPLAGGYEQYF	TGTGCCAGCAGTTACAACGCCCCCTTAGCGGGAGGATACGAGCAGTACTTC
TRBV30	NA	TRBJ1-5	NA	CAWSVGRVPNQPQHF	TGTGCCTGGAGTGTTGGGAGGGTTCCCAATCAGCCCCAGCATTTT
TRBV6-5	NA	TRBJ1-1	NA	CASNYQVNTKAFF	TGTGCCAGCAACTATCAGGTGAACACTAAAGCTTTCTTT